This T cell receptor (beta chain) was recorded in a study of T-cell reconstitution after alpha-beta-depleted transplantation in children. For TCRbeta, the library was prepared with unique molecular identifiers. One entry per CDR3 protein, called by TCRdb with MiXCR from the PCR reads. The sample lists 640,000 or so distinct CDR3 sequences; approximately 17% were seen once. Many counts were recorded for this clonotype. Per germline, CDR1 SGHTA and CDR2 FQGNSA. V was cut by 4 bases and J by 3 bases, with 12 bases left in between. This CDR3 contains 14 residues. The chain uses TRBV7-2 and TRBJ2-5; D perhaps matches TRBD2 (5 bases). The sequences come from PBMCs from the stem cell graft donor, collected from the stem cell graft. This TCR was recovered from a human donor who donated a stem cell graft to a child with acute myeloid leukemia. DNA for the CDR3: TGTGCCAGCAGCTCGACGGGGTGGAAAGAGACCCAGTACTTC. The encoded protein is CASSSTGWKETQYF.